This T cell receptor beta chain was retrieved from a study of cytomegalovirus exposure and HLA in healthy donors. PCR primers comprised 60 Vbeta and 13 Jbeta primers. The repertoire was sequenced with immunoSEQ multiplex PCR; TCRdb's copy has only in-frame clones and lacks some. This sample yields 100,000 to 150,000 clones, of which 80% are seen a single time; roughly 4% belongs to the top ten. General study points: A likely sequencing artifact accounted for one observed cluster of highly shared sequence variants. The productive fraction for most TCR beta V segments was about 90% or about 30% in an earlier analysis.

With respect to this clone: No antigen is known for it. The same CDR3 arises from other DNA sequences in this sample as well.

J was trimmed by 0 bases and V by 4 bases; bases with no gene match: 9. This CDR3 spans 17 amino acids. From germline, CDR1 is SGDLS and CDR2 YYNGEE. The sequence came from a woman aged 40 to 49 in good health and CMV-seronegative. Sequenced sample: PBMCs. The chain has TRBV9 and TRBJ1-1, with 10 bases lining up with TRBD1. The CDR3 DNA is TGTGCCAGCAGCCCAAGCCCCGGGACAGGGGTGAACACTGAAGCTTTCTTT. Residues: CASSPSPGTGVNTEAFF.